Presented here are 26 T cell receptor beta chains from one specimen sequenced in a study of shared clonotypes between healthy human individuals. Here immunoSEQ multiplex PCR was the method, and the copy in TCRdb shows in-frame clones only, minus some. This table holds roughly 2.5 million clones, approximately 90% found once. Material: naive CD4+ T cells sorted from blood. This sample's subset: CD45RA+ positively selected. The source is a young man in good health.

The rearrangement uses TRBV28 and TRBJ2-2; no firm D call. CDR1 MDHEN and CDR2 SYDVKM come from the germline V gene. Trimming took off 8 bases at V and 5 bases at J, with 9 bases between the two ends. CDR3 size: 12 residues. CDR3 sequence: CASAQLTGELFF. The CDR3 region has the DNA TGTGCCAGCGCCCAGTTGACCGGGGAGCTGTTTTTT.

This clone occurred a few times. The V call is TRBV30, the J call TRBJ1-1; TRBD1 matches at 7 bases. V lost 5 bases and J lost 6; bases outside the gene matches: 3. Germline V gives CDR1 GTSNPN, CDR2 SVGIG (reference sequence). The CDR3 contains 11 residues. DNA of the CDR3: TGTGCCTGGCGGGACAGAGCTGAAGCTTTCTTT. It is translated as CAWRDRAEAFF.

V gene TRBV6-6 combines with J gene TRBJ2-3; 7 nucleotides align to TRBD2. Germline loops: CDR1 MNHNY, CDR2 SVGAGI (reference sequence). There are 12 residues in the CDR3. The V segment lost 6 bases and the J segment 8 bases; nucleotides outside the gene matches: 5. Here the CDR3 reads CASRTPGGTQYF. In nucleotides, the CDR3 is TGTGCCAGCAGGACCCCGGGAGGTACGCAGTATTTT.

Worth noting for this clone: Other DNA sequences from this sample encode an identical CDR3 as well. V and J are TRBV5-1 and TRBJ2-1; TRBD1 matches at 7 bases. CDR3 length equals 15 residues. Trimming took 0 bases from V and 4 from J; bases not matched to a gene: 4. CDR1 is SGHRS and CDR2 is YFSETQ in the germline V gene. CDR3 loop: CASSLEGGTYNEQFF. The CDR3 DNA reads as TGCGCCAGCAGCTTGGAAGGGGGCACATACAATGAGCAGTTCTTC.

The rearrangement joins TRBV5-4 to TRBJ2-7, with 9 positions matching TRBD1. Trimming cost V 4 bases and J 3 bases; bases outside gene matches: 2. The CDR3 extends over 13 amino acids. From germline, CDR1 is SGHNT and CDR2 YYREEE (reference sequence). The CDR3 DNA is TGTGCCAGCAGCGCGGGACAGGGCTACGAGCAGTACTTC. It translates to CASSAGQGYEQYF.

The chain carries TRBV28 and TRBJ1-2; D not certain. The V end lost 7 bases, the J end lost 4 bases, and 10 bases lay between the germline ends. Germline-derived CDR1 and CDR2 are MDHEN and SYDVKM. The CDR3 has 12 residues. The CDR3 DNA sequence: TGTGCCAGCATAGGGTTCTCCTATGGCTACACCTTC. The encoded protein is CASIGFSYGYTF.

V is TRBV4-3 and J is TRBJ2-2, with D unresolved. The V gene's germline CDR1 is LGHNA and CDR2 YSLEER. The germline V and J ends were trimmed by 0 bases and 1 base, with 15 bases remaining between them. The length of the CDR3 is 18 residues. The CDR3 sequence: CASSQEAPPLGNTGELFF. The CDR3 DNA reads TGCGCCAGCAGCCAAGAAGCACCCCCTCTCGGGAACACCGGGGAGCTGTTTTTT.

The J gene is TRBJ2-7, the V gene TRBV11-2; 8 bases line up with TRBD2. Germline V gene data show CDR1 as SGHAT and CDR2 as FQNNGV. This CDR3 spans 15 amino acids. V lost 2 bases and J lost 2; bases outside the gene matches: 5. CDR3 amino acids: CASSLSTSDPYEQYF. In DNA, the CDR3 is TGTGCCAGCAGCTTATCGACTAGCGACCCCTACGAGCAGTACTTC.

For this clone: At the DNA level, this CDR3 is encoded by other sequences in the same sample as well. The DNA of the CDR3 is TGTGCCAGCAGTGAAGATAGGGGAAACACCATATATTTT. Its translation: CASSEDRGNTIYF. The chain has TRBV6-1 and TRBJ1-3; D uncertain. The CDR3 runs 13 residues. The germline CDR1 and CDR2 sequences are MNHNS and SASEGT. V gave up 1 base and J gave up 4 bases, with 5 bases separating them.

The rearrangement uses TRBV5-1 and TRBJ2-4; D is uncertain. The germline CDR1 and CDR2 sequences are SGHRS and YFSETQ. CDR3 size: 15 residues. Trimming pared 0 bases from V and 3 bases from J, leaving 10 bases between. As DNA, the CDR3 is TGCGCCAGCAGCTTGGGTCCCAGCAGCAAAAACATTCAGTACTTC. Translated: CASSLGPSSKNIQYF.

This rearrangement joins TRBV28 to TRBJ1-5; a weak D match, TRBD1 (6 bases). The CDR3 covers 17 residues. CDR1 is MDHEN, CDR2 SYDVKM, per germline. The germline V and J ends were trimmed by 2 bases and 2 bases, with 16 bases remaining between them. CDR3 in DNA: TGTGCCAGCAGTTTAAGGGGGTTGTCAGGGGGCAATCAGCCCCAGCATTTT. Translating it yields CASSLRGLSGGNQPQHF.

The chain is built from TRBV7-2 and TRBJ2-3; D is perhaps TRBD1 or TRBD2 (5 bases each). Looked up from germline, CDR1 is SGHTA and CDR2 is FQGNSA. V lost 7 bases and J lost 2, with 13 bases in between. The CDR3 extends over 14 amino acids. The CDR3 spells CASNRGQHTDTQYF. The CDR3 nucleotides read TGTGCCAGCAACCGGGGCCAACACACAGATACGCAGTATTTT.

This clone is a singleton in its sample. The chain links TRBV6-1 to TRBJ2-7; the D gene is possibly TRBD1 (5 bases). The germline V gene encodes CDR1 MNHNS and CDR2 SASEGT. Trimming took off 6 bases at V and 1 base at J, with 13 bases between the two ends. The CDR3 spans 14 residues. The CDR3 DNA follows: TGTGCCAGCAGGAAATTAGGGGCTTCCTACGAGCAGTACTTC. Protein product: CASRKLGASYEQYF.

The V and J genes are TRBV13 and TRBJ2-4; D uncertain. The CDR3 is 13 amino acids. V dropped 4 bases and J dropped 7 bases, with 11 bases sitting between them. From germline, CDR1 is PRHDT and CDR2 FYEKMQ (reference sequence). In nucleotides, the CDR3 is TGTGCCAGCAGCTATGGCTTCAAGAACATTCAGTACTTC. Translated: CASSYGFKNIQYF.

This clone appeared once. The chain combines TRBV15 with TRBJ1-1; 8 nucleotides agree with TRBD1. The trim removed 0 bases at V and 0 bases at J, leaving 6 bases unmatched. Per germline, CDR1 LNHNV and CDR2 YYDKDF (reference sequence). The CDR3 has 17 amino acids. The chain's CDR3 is CATSRDRQGALNTEAFF. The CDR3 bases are TGTGCCACCAGCAGAGATCGTCAGGGGGCTTTGAACACTGAAGCTTTCTTT.

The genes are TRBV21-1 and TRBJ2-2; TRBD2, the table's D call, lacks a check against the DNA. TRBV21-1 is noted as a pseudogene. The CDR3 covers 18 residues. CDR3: CASSRPGLAGPNTGELFF. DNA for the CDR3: TGTGCCAGCAGCAGGCCGGGACTAGCGGGGCCAAACACCGGGGAGCTGTTTTTT.

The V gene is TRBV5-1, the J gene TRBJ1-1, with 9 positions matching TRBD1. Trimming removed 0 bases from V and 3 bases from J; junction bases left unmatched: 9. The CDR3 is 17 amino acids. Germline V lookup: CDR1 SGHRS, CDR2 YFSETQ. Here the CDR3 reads CASSLDRGRGYYTEAFF. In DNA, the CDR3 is TGCGCCAGCAGCTTGGACAGGGGGCGCGGTTACTACACTGAAGCTTTCTTT.

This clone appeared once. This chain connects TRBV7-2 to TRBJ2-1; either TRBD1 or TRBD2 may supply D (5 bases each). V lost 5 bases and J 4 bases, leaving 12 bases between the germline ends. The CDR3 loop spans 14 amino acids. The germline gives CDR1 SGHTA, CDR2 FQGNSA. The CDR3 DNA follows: TGTGCCAGCAGCCCCCGGGGCAGGTACAATGAGCAGTTCTTC. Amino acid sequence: CASSPRGRYNEQFF.

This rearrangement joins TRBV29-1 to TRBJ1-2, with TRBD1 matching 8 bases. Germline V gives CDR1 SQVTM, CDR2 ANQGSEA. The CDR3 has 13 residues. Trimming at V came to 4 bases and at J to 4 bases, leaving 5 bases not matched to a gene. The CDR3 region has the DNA TGCAGCGTTGGGACAGGGAATACCTATGGCTACACCTTC. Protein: CSVGTGNTYGYTF.

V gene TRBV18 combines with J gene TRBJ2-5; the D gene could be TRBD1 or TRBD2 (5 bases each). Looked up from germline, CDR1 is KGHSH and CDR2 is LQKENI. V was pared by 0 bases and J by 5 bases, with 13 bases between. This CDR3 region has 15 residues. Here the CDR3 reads CASSPPRRGEETQYF. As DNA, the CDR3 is TGTGCCAGCTCACCACCCCGACGGGGCGAGGAGACCCAGTACTTC.

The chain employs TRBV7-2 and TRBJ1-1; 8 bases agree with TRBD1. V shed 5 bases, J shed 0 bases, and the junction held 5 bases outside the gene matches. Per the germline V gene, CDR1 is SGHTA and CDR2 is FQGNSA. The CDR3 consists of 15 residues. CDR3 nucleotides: TGTGCCAGCAGCACCACGACAGGGGTGAACACTGAAGCTTTCTTT. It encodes CASSTTTGVNTEAFF.

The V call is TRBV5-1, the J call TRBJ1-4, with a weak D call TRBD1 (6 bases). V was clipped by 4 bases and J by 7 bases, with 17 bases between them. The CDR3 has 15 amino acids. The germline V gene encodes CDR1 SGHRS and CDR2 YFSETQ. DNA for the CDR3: TGCGCCAGCAGCCTCCTCCAGGGGAAGGGTGAAAAACTGTTTTTT. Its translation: CASSLLQGKGEKLFF.

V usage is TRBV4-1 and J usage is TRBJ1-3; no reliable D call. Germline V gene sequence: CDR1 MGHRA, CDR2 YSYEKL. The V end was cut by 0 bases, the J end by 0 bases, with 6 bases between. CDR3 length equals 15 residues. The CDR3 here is CASSQEQSSGNTIYF. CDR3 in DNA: TGCGCCAGCAGCCAAGAGCAGAGCTCTGGAAACACCATATATTTT.

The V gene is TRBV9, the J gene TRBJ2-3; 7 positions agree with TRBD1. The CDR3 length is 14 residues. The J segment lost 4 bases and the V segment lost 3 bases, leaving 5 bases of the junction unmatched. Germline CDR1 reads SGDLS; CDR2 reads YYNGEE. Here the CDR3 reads CASSAGTVPDTQYF. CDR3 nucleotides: TGTGCCAGCAGCGCCGGGACAGTTCCAGATACGCAGTATTTT.

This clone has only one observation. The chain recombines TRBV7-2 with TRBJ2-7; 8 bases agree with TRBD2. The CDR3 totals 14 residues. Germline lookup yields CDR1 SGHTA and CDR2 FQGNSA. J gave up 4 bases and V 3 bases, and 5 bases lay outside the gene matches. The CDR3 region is CASSFTAGVYEQYF. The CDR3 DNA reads TGTGCCAGCAGCTTTACAGCGGGGGTTTACGAGCAGTACTTC.

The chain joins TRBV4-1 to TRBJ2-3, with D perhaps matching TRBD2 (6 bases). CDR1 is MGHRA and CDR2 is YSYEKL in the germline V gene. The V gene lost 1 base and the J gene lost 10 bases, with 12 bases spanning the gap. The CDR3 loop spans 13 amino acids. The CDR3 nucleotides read TGCGCCAGCAGCCAAGTGAGGGACTCGGCGCAGTATTTT. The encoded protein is CASSQVRDSAQYF.